Following are 18 T cell receptor beta chains from one sample sequenced in a study of T cells expressing NK-cell markers (dated by TCRdb to about 2020). The protocol used for the library was 5' RACE. The sequencing machine was an Illumina HiSeq 2000. After the reads were reprocessed by TCRdb, one entry was made per CDR3 protein sequence, with no DNA. The table held for this sample gives 500,000 to 600,000 distinct CDR3 sequences. The ten largest clones represent around 4% of the sample. Sequencing was carried out using blood T cells: a sorted CD56 or NKG2C T cell subset, CD4+ or CD8+ T cells, or bulk PBMC T cells (not recorded which). Every receptor here comes from a man between 18 and 29 years old in good health. Donor details come from another sample of the same person, matched by shared clones.

This chain connects TRBV29-1 to TRBJ1-3; no DNA is available, so the TRBD1 call from TCRdb remains unchecked. This CDR3 has 14 residues. In germline, CDR1 is SQVTM, CDR2 ANQGSEA. The CDR3 is CSVGQGGSGNTIYF.

The chain combines TRBV28 with TRBJ1-1. In germline, CDR1 is MDHEN, CDR2 SYDVKM. The CDR3 totals 13 residues. This CDR3 is CATNGRPNTEAFF.

The chain employs TRBV4-2 and TRBJ2-1; TCRdb calls TRBD1, which cannot be checked without DNA. This CDR3 has 17 amino acids. The V gene's germline CDR1 is LGHNA and CDR2 YNFKEQ. CDR3 protein: CASSQARMEGRLNEQFF.

The chain is built from TRBV5-1 and TRBJ2-5. Germline V lookup: CDR1 SGHRS, CDR2 YFSETQ. There are 15 residues in the CDR3. CDR3 protein: CASSFPDRSKGTQYF.

V gene TRBV27 combines with J gene TRBJ2-7; the TCRdb call, TRBD1, lacks DNA for checking. The germline V gene encodes CDR1 MNHEY and CDR2 SMNVEV (reference sequence). The CDR3 loop spans 12 amino acids. Here the CDR3 reads CASSSLGGGQYF.

The V and J genes are TRBV5-1 and TRBJ2-5; without DNA, the TCRdb call of TRBD1 cannot be checked. CDR1 and CDR2 (germline): SGHRS, YFSETQ. The CDR3 has 16 amino acids. The CDR3 is CASSFPPRGGQETQYF.

The chain carries TRBV29-1 and TRBJ2-6; TCRdb calls TRBD1, which cannot be checked without DNA. The CDR3 is 14 amino acids. From germline, CDR1 is SQVTM and CDR2 ANQGSEA. CDR3 loop: CSVEDLGQDNVLTF.

The J gene is TRBJ1-4, the V gene TRBV15; TCRdb gives TRBD1 as the D gene, but with no DNA this cannot be confirmed. The CDR3 loop spans 16 amino acids. Germline loops: CDR1 LNHNV, CDR2 YYDKDF (reference sequence). The CDR3: CATSRARTKGLEKLFF.

The rearrangement joins TRBV5-1 to TRBJ2-3; TCRdb's D gene call, TRBD1, goes unchecked for lack of DNA. Germline V gene sequence: CDR1 SGHRS, CDR2 YFSETQ. The CDR3 length is 14 residues. This CDR3 is CASSIQTGSDTQYF.

This chain links TRBV7-3 with TRBJ2-3; TCRdb designates TRBD2, a call that cannot be tested without DNA. This CDR3 contains 15 residues. Germline CDR1 reads SGHTA; CDR2 reads FQGTGA. Here the CDR3 reads CASSASGRVGDTQYF. Complete variable domain (other parts from reference TRBV7-3 and TRBJ2-3): GAGVSQTPSNKVTEKGKYVELRCDPISGHTALYWYRQSLGQGPEFLIYFQGTGAADDSGLPNDRFFAVRPEGSVSTLKIQRTERGDSAVYLCASSASGRVGDTQYFGPGTRLTVL.

This chain uses TRBV20-1 with TRBJ2-5. Per the germline V gene, CDR1 is DFQATT and CDR2 is SNEGSKA (reference sequence). The length of the CDR3 is 14 residues. Here the CDR3 reads CSARDLPLGETQYF.

CDR3 amino acids: CASSLGLEQLYEQYF. The chain has TRBV12-3 or TRBV12-4 and TRBJ2-7. CDR3 size: 15 residues.

The chain is built from TRBV27 and TRBJ2-7; TCRdb reports TRBD1, a call that lacks DNA to check it against. The CDR3 totals 13 residues. Germline V gene data show CDR1 as MNHEY and CDR2 as SMNVEV (reference sequence). This CDR3 is CATQGQGYYEQYF.

The J gene is TRBJ2-5, the V gene TRBV21-1; the TCRdb D gene call, TRBD1, has no DNA to confirm it. TRBV21-1 is deemed a pseudogene. The CDR3 length is 15 residues. CDR3 sequence reads: CASSKDRTLRETQYF.

V gene TRBV14 combines with J gene TRBJ2-1. CDR1 SGHDN and CDR2 FVKESK come from the germline V gene. The CDR3 is 12 residues long. CDR3 protein: CASSHDSNEQFF.

The chain carries TRBV20-1 and TRBJ2-5; TCRdb proposes TRBD2, but this gene call is untestable without DNA. The length of the CDR3 is 17 residues. Germline values: CDR1 DFQATT, CDR2 SNEGSKA (reference sequence). CDR3 loop: CSAPANPGLALWETQYF.

The chain employs TRBV11-2 and TRBJ2-3; TCRdb reports TRBD2, a call that lacks DNA to check it against. Germline loops: CDR1 SGHAT, CDR2 FQNNGV. This CDR3 contains 16 residues. The CDR3 region is CASSLERVAGGDTQYF.

The chain joins TRBV21-1 to TRBJ2-7; TCRdb designates TRBD1, a call that cannot be tested without DNA. TRBV21-1 constitutes a pseudogene. The CDR3 is 14 amino acids. CDR3 protein: CASRIRDRGDEQYF.